This T cell receptor (beta chain) originates from a study of sequential checkpoint blockade in melanoma. Sequenced by immunoSEQ multiplex PCR; TCRdb stores in-frame clones only, minus some. The sample shows 10,000 to 15,000 clones, 60% to 70% of them seen only once. V was shortened by 8 bases and J by 7 bases, with 15 bases between the two germline ends. Germline assignment: CDR1 MNHNY and CDR2 SVGAGI (reference sequence). The CDR3 is made up of 13 amino acids. Indicated treatment: randomized to nivolumab then ipilimumab (arm A) or the reverse (arm B). DNA-damaging chemotherapy had not been given to any patient beforehand.

This specimen consisted of CD8+ T cells sorted from blood (inferred from file names), obtained from a patient given nivolumab and ipilimumab in sequence. This rearrangement joins TRBV6-6 to TRBJ1-5, with D possibly TRBD1 on 6 matching bases. The receptor was isolated from a human donor with melanoma. The CDR3 nucleotides read TGTGCCAGCCGGTCAGGGGTCAACCAGCCCCAGCATTTT. Its translation: CASRSGVNQPQHF.